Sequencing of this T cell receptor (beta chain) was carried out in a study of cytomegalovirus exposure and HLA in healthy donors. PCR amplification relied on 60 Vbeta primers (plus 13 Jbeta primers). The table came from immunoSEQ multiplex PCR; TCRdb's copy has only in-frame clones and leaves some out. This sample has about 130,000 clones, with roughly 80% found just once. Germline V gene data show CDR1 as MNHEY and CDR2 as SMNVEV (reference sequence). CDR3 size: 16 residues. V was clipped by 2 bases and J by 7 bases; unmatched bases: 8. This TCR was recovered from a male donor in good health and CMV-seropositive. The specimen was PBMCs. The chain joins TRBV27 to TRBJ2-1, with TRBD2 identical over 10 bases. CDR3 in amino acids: CASSLASGRRGNEQFF. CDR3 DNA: TGTGCCAGCAGTTTAGCTAGCGGGAGACGCGGGAATGAGCAGTTCTTC.